These T cell receptor beta chains were read from a single sample in a study of molecular identifiers for immune sequencing clone quantification. TCRdb ran MiXCR on the PCR reads and lists one entry per CDR3 protein. The sample consists of roughly 320,000 distinct CDR3 sequences, under 25% of them appearing once. The sample taken for sequencing was naive CD8+ T cells from blood, with Jurkat cell RNA spiked in. These receptors were obtained from a human donor in good health. Some libraries in this study had Jurkat cell RNA spiked in. Both conserved end residues are part of each CDR3. The D gene is left open where the match is weak.

NA | TRBV7-6 | CASSLYGQNSPLHF
TRBD1 | TRBV9 | CASSADRAVPDTQYF
NA | TRBV4-3 | CASSQDRGRPEAFF
NA | TRBV7-9 | CASSLGSTAGTEAFF
TRBD1 | TRBV6-2/TRBV6-3 | CASNTPGTGHYEQYF
NA | TRBV4-3 | CASSQGLAEGYEQYF
NA | TRBV12-3/TRBV12-4 | CASSLGVEAFF
TRBD2 | TRBV27 | CASSSIVVAGADTQYF
NA | TRBV7-9 | CASSPSLYGSSNYGYTF
NA | TRBV12-3/TRBV12-4 | CASSLSGPNQPQHF
NA | TRBV7-9 | CASSSGVGLGANVLTF
NA | TRBV5-6 | CASSLDEGGETQYF
NA | TRBV4-1 | CASSLSSSQPQHF
NA | TRBV7-9 | CASSPGQYYEQYF